This TCR beta chain was captured in a study of blood T cell repertoires in COVID-19. The wider study: Samples of COVID-19 (acute and convalescent) were obtained from the United States, Italy and Spain. PBMCs, B-cell-depleted T cells, or T cells provided the cDNA or gDNA that made up the material.

As originally analysed: Amplification with reference gene primers provided the estimates of nucleated cell counts. Assay: immunoSEQ multiplex PCR; the TCRdb copy retains only in-frame clones and omits some. The V and J calls and clone size were taken over from that table, and D and trimming were inferred from the DNA. Of some 150,000 clones listed, around 77% are singletons. Germline loops: CDR1 MNHEY, CDR2 SMNVEV (reference sequence). This CDR3 contains 14 residues. With 6 bases clipped from V and 0 bases from J, the junction kept 4 bases outside the gene matches. The sample comprised peripheral blood. The receptor comes from a man aged 50-59 years with active or convalescent COVID-19. The rearrangement links TRBV27 to TRBJ1-2, with 7 bases aligning to TRBD1. The DNA for the CDR3 is TGTGCCAGCAGAGGGACAGCCGCTAACTATGGCTACACCTTC. Encoded protein: CASRGTAANYGYTF.